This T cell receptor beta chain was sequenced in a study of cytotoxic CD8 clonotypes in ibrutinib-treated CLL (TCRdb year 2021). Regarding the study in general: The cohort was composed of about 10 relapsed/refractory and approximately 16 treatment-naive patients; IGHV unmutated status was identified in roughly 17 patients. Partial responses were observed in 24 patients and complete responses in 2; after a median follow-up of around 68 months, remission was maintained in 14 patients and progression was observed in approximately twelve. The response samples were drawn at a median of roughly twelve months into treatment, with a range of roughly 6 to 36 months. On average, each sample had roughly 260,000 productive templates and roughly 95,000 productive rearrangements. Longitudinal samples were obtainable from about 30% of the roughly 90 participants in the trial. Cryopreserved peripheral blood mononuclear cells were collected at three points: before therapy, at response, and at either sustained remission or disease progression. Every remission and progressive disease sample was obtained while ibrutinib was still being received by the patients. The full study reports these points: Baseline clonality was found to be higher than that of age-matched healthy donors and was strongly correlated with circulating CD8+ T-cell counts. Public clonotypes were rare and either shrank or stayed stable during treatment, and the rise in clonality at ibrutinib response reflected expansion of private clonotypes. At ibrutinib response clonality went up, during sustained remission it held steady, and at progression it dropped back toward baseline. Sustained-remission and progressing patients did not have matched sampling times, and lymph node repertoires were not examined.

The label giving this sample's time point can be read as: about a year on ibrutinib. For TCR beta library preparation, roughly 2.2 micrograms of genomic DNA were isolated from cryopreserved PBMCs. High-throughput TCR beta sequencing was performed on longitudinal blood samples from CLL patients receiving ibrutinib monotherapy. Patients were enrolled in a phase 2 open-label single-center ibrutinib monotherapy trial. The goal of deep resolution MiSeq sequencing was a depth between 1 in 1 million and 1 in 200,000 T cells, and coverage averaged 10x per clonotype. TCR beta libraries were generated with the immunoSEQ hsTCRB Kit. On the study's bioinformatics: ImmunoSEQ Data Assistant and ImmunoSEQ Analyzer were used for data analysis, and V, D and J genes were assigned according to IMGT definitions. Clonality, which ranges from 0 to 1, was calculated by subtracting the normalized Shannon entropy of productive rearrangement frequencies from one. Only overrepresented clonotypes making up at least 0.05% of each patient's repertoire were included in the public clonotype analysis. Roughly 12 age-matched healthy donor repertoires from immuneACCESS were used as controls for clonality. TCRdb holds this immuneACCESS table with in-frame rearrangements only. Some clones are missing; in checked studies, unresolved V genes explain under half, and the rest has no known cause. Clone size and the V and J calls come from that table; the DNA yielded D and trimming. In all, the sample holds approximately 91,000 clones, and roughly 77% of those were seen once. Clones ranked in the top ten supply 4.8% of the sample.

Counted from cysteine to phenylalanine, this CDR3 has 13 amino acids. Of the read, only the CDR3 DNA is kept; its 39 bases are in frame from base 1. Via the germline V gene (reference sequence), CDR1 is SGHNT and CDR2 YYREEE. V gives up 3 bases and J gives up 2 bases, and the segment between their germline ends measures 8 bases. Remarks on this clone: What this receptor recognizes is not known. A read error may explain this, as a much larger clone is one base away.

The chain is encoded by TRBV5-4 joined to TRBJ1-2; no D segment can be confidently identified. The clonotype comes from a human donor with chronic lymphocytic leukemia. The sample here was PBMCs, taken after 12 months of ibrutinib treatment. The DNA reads TGTGCCAGCAGCTCGGACGGAAACTATGGCTACACCTTC. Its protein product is CASSSDGNYGYTF.